The present entry profiles one TCR beta chain with its context. The CDR3 contains 12 residues. Deletions cut 3 bases from V and 7 bases from J, with 7 bases between. Germline V gene sequence: CDR1 KGHSH, CDR2 LQKENI. The method was immunoSEQ multiplex PCR; TCRdb's version includes in-frame clones alone and lacks a portion of them. The sample lists about 120,000 clones; 80% to 85% were seen once. The data stem from a study of blood T cell repertoires in COVID-19. The TCR was taken from a woman aged 25 to 45 who had recovered from COVID-19. The sequenced sample consisted of PBMCs or T cells enriched from blood (not recorded which). This sequence joins TRBV18 and TRBJ2-4, with D perhaps TRBD1 (5 bases). The CDR3 nucleotides are TGTGCCAGCTCACCGGCAGGGAACATTCAGTACTTC. Protein: CASSPAGNIQYF.